These T cell receptor beta chains were read from a single sample in a study of cytomegalovirus exposure and HLA in healthy donors. Measured with immunoSEQ multiplex PCR; TCRdb has only the in-frame clones, and not every one. The repertoire holds 150,000 to 200,000 clones, with more than 75% as singletons. Sequenced: PBMCs. Source of these receptors: a middle-aged woman in good health and CMV-seronegative. Each CDR3 is given with its conserved first and last residue. D genes are given only for firm matches. Size tells how often a clone was seen (once, few, many) or the class of an expanded clone, and some rows leave it out.

TRBV18	NA	TRBJ2-1	NA	CASSPRTTYNEQFF	TGTGCCAGCTCACCCCGGACAACTTACAATGAGCAGTTCTTC
TRBV10-3	NA	TRBJ1-6	NA	CAIGENRDMTPLHF	TGTGCCATCGGGGAAAACAGGGATATGACACCCCTCCACTTT
TRBV28	NA	TRBJ1-2	TRBD1	CASRGQGQNYGYTF	TGTGCCAGCAGAGGACAGGGCCAGAACTATGGCTACACCTTC
TRBV5-1	NA	TRBJ2-1	TRBD1	CASFPTGTGDYNEQFF	TGCGCCAGCTTTCCTACCGGGACAGGGGACTACAATGAGCAGTTCTTC
TRBV5-1	NA	TRBJ2-7	NA	CASSLAPTQGYEQYF	TGCGCCAGCAGCTTGGCTCCCACCCAGGGCTACGAGCAGTACTTC
TRBV2	NA	TRBJ2-7	NA	CASRGDSYEQYF	TGTGCCAGCAGGGGCGACAGCTACGAGCAGTACTTC
TRBV29-1	NA	TRBJ1-1	TRBD1	CSVEVGRGLNTEAFF	TGCAGCGTTGAAGTGGGCAGGGGGCTGAACACTGAAGCTTTCTTT
TRBV9	NA	TRBJ2-5	NA	CASSVGGLGQETQYF	TGTGCCAGCAGCGTAGGGGGACTTGGCCAAGAGACCCAGTACTTC
TRBV4-2	NA	TRBJ2-2	TRBD2	CASSPRTSVTGELFF	TGTGCCAGCAGCCCGAGGACTAGCGTCACCGGGGAGCTGTTTTTT
TRBV19	NA	TRBJ1-5	NA	CASSGGQQPQHF	TGTGCCAGTAGCGGGGGGCAGCAGCCCCAGCATTTT
TRBV4-1	NA	TRBJ2-7	NA	CASSQGFRASSYEQYF	TGCGCCAGCAGCCAAGGGTTCAGGGCCAGCTCCTACGAGCAGTACTTC
TRBV4-3	NA	TRBJ2-3	TRBD1	CASSQQTGSTDTQYF	TGCGCCAGCAGCCAACAGACAGGGAGCACAGATACGCAGTATTTT
TRBV4-2	few	TRBJ2-5	TRBD2	CASSQEAGGGETQYF	TGTGCCAGCAGCCAAGAAGCGGGAGGGGGAGAGACCCAGTACTTC
TRBV7-2	NA	TRBJ1-1	NA	CASSFLTVMNTEAFF	TGTGCCAGCAGCTTTTTGACAGTGATGAACACTGAAGCTTTCTTT
TRBV25-1	NA	TRBJ2-1	NA	CASSGERASYNEQFF	TGTGCCAGCAGTGGAGAGCGCGCATCCTACAATGAGCAGTTCTTC
TRBV28	NA	TRBJ1-6	NA	CASSFRGKGNSPLHF	TGTGCCAGCAGTTTTAGGGGGAAGGGGAATTCACCCCTCCACTTT
TRBV13	NA	TRBJ2-1	NA	CASSSFGRDNRNEQFF	TGTGCCAGCAGCTCCTTCGGGCGGGATAATCGCAATGAGCAGTTCTTC
TRBV7-2	NA	TRBJ2-7	TRBD1	CASSSGTGGLEQYF	TGTGCCAGCAGCTCCGGGACAGGAGGCCTCGAGCAGTACTTC
TRBV19	once	TRBJ2-3	NA	CASSPKSVVVGTDTQYF	TGTGCCAGTAGTCCAAAAAGCGTGGTCGTCGGCACAGATACGCAGTATTTT
TRBV7-9	NA	TRBJ2-7	NA	CASSPRVGRDLYEQYF	TGTGCCAGCAGCCCCCGGGTCGGTCGGGATTTGTACGAGCAGTACTTC
TRBV18	NA	TRBJ1-4	NA	CASSRPGALDEKLFF	TGTGCCAGCTCACGTCCGGGAGCCCTGGATGAAAAACTGTTTTTT
TRBV29-1	NA	TRBJ2-7	TRBD2	CSAGGGIYEQYF	TGCAGCGCGGGGGGGGGAATCTACGAGCAGTACTTC
TRBV7-9	NA	TRBJ2-2	TRBD1	CASSKSLDRVVELFF	TGTGCCAGCAGCAAATCCCTGGACAGGGTAGTGGAGCTGTTTTTT
TRBV7-9	few	TRBJ1-1	NA	CASSLDWTALNTEAFF	TGTGCCAGCAGCTTAGACTGGACAGCCCTGAACACTGAAGCTTTCTTT
TRBV6-5	NA	TRBJ2-1	NA	CASTRRGWNEQFF	TGTGCCAGCACCCGAAGGGGTTGGAATGAGCAGTTCTTC
TRBV28	NA	TRBJ2-1	TRBD2	CASSGLADRSYNEQFF	TGTGCCAGCAGCGGACTAGCAGATCGCTCCTACAATGAGCAGTTCTTC
TRBV6-5	NA	TRBJ1-1	NA	CASSYSIPGGTEAFF	TGTGCCAGCAGTTACTCGATACCCGGGGGGACTGAAGCTTTCTTT
TRBV5-4	NA	TRBJ2-3	TRBD2	CASSPIPGLAGVLAQYF	TGTGCCAGCAGCCCGATTCCGGGACTAGCTGGGGTTTTGGCGCAGTATTTT
TRBV5-4	NA	TRBJ1-1	TRBD1	CASQQGLNTEAFF	TGTGCCAGCCAACAGGGGTTGAACACTGAAGCTTTCTTT
TRBV7-9	NA	TRBJ2-7	NA	CASSLVDSYEQYF	TGTGCCAGCAGCTTAGTGGACAGCTACGAGCAGTACTTC
TRBV9	NA	TRBJ2-7	NA	CASSTSGFSYEQYF	TGTGCCAGCAGCACCTCGGGATTTTCCTACGAGCAGTACTTC
TRBV5-1	once	TRBJ1-1	NA	CASSLEYRERAFF	TGCGCCAGCAGCTTGGAGTACAGGGAAAGAGCTTTCTTT
TRBV30	NA	TRBJ2-7	TRBD1	CAWSVGTGPYEQYF	TGTGCCTGGAGTGTCGGGACAGGGCCCTACGAGCAGTACTTC
TRBV28	NA	TRBJ1-1	NA	CASRFPGSAEAFF	TGTGCCAGCAGGTTTCCAGGGTCTGCTGAAGCTTTCTTT
TRBV7-9	NA	TRBJ1-2	NA	CASSRTEVVGGYTF	TGTGCCAGCAGCCGCACCGAGGTAGTTGGGGGCTACACCTTC
TRBV30	few	TRBJ2-1	TRBD2	CACLAGGPNLWDEQFF	TGTGCCTGCCTAGCGGGGGGACCCAACCTTTGGGATGAGCAGTTCTTC
TRBV11-2	NA	TRBJ2-1	TRBD2	CASSNSGRDYNEQFF	TGTGCCAGCAGCAATAGCGGGAGGGACTACAATGAGCAGTTCTTC
TRBV5-1	NA	TRBJ2-3	TRBD1	CASSFGTGPDTQYF	TGCGCCAGCAGCTTCGGGACAGGCCCAGATACGCAGTATTTT
TRBV10-3	once	TRBJ2-1	NA	CAISESGDRLGSEYYNEQFF	TGTGCCATCAGTGAGTCCGGAGACAGGCTAGGTTCCGAGTACTACAATGAGCAGTTCTTC
TRBV7-9	NA	TRBJ2-7	NA	CSSSLVVGSSHEQYF	TGTTCCAGCAGCTTAGTAGTTGGGAGTAGCCACGAGCAGTACTTC